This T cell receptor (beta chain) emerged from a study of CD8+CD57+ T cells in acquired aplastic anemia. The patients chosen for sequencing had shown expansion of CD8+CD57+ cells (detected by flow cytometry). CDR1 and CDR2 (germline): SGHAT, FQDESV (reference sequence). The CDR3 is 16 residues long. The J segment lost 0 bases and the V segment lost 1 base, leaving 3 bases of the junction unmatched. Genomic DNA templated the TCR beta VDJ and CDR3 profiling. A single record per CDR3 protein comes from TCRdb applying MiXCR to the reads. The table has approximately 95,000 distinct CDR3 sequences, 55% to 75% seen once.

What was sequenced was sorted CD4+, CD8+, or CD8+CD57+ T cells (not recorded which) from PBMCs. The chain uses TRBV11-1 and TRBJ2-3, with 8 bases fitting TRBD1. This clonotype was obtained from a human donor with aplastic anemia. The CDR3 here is CASSLVAGGSTDTQYF. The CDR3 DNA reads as TGTGCCAGCAGCTTAGTGGCAGGGGGCAGCACAGATACGCAGTATTTT.